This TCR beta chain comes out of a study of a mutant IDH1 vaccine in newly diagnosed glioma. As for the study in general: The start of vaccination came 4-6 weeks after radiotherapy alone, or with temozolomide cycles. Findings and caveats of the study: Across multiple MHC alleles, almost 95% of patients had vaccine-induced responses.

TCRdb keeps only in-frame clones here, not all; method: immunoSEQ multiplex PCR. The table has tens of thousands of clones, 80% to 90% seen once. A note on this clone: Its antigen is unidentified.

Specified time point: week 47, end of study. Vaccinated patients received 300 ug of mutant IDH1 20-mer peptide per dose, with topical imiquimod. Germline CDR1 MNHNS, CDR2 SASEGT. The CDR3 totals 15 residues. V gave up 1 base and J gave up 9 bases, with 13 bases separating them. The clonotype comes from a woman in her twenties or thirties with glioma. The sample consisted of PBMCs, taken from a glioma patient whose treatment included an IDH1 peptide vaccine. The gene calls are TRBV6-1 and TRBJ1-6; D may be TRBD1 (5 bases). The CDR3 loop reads CASSEGGGPGSPLHF. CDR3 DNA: TGTGCCAGCAGTGAAGGGGGGGGTCCTGGTTCACCCCTCCACTTT.